This T cell receptor beta chain was recorded in a study of T cells after posttransplantation cyclophosphamide. Study results and caveats: TRB overlap between skin or GI tissue T cells and blood was limited. Donor CD8+ memory clones often dominated recipient blood repertoires at later times.

Cells defined as naive were viable CD3+CD4+ or CD3+CD8+ and CCR7+CD45RA+CD45RO-CD95-CD27+CD28+. Germline CDR1 and CDR2: KGHSH and LQKENI. V was pared by 3 bases and J by 5 bases, with 13 bases between. CDR3 length: 14 residues. On this clone: Its antigen is not identified.

Clones were read by immunoSEQ multiplex PCR, and TCRdb kept only the in-frame ones, dropping some. The sample consists of more than 30,000 clones, under 95% of them appearing once. The gene calls are TRBV18 and TRBJ1-2; D gene unclear. The sequencing input was naive CD4+ T cells sorted from PBMCs. The sequence derives from a woman aged 55-70 years in good health, CMV-negative, and a related stem cell transplant donor. The CDR3 region has the DNA TGTGCCAGCTCACCCTCGCCTGACATGTATGGCTACACCTTC. Its protein is CASSPSPDMYGYTF.